The 25 T cell receptor beta chains presented below share a single source sample, sequenced in a study of regulatory T cells in long-lasting Graves disease. iRepertoire HTBI primers and Arm-PCR of CDR3 regions built TCR beta libraries. TCRdb re-called the multiplex PCR reads with MiXCR, one entry per CDR3 protein. The sample carries 600,000 to 650,000 distinct CDR3 sequences, 15% to 20% recorded once. As for time point: newly diagnosed GD, antithyroid drugs for less than 3 months. The TCR library was made from RNA extracted from PBMCs. These records were also assigned to another study, of T cells in Graves' hyperthyroidism and ophthalmopathy.

The specimen comprised peripheral blood mononuclear cells (PBMCs), sampled at new diagnosis, from a patient treated with antithyroid drugs. These receptors came from a woman aged 25 to 39 with Graves disease.

This clonotype was counted many times. The V gene is TRBV20-1, the J gene TRBJ2-3; D is possibly TRBD2 (6 bases). With 3 bases removed from V and 1 base from J, the gap between germline ends came to 14 bases. This CDR3 has 15 amino acids. Germline V gives CDR1 DFQATT, CDR2 SNEGSKA (reference sequence). CDR3 protein: CSARVSGGGTDTQYF. Here the CDR3 DNA reads TGCAGTGCTAGGGTGAGCGGAGGGGGCACAGATACGCAGTATTTT.

This clonotype came up many times. The V call is TRBV28, the J call TRBJ2-7, with 8 bases aligning to TRBD2. The CDR3 has 16 residues. After removal of 4 bases from V and 3 bases from J, the junction contained 11 bases not matched to a gene. Per the germline V gene, CDR1 is MDHEN and CDR2 is SYDVKM. The CDR3 here is CASSSPSTGGDYEQYF. CDR3 DNA sequence: TGTGCCAGCAGTTCGCCATCAACGGGAGGGGACTACGAGCAGTACTTC.

This clonotype was observed a handful of times. V is TRBV2 and J is TRBJ2-5; 7 bases are shared with TRBD1. The CDR3 sequence is 14 residues long. Looked up from germline, CDR1 is SNHLY and CDR2 is FYNNEI. V gave up 7 bases and J gave up 2 bases; unmatched junction bases: 7. This chain's CDR3 is CASTVGQVQETQYF. The CDR3 DNA reads as TGTGCCAGCACCGTCGGACAGGTACAAGAGACCCAGTACTTC.

This sequence joins TRBV4-1 and TRBJ2-1, with a weak D call TRBD2 (5 bases). Germline V gene data show CDR1 as MGHRA and CDR2 as YSYEKL. V shed 4 bases and J shed 0 bases, with 10 bases lying between them. This CDR3 is 15 amino acids long. CDR3 in amino acids: CASSRERSSYNEQFF. The CDR3, as DNA: TGCGCCAGCAGCCGGGAGCGATCCTCCTACAATGAGCAGTTCTTC.

This clonotype came up a few times. The genes are TRBV7-9 and TRBJ2-1, with D perhaps being TRBD1 or TRBD2 (5 bases each). CDR1 and CDR2 from the germline V gene are SEHNR and FQNEAQ (reference sequence). The CDR3 totals 15 residues. Trimming shortened V by 8 bases and J by 8 bases, and 22 bases separated the two germline ends. CDR3 amino acids: CASGGGAGNLHEQFF. DNA of the CDR3: TGTGCCAGCGGGGGTGGGGCAGGGAATCTTCATGAGCAGTTCTTC.

This clonotype was seen repeatedly, ten times or more. The chain couples TRBV5-1 to TRBJ2-5; 7 bases are a match to TRBD2. Looked up from germline, CDR1 is SGHRS and CDR2 is YFSETQ. The junction had 13 bases not matched to a gene; V was cut back by 4 bases and J by 4 bases. This CDR3 region has 16 residues. CDR3 protein: CASSPIGGSARETQYF. CDR3 coding DNA: TGCGCCAGCAGCCCCATCGGCGGGAGCGCCCGAGAGACCCAGTACTTC.

This clonotype has a count of ten or more. The V and J genes are TRBV30 and TRBJ1-1; TRBD1 might be the D (5 bases). V dropped 2 bases and J dropped 0 bases, with 7 bases sitting between them. The CDR3 sequence is 13 residues long. Looked up from germline, CDR1 is GTSNPN and CDR2 is SVGIG (reference sequence). The DNA of the CDR3 is TGTGCCTGGAGTAGACAGATGAACACTGAAGCTTTCTTT. Encoded protein: CAWSRQMNTEAFF.

This clonotype appeared a few times. The chain has TRBV5-5 and TRBJ1-2; possible D gene TRBD1, 5 bases. V was pared by 0 bases and J by 4 bases, with 13 bases between. CDR3 length: 15 residues. CDR1 and CDR2 (germline): SGHKS, YYEKEE (reference sequence). CDR3 nucleotides: TGTGCCAGCAGCTTGGCGGAGGGGTACGGCTATGGCTACACCTTC. Protein: CASSLAEGYGYGYTF.

The rearrangement links TRBV20-1 to TRBJ1-5; 12 bases match TRBD1. The CDR3 sequence is 19 residues long. CDR1 and CDR2 from the germline V gene are DFQATT and SNEGSKA (reference sequence). The V and J ends lost 5 bases and 0 bases, in that order; junction bases with no gene match: 14. CDR3 sequence (DNA): TGCAGTGCTCCTCGTTCCGGGACAGGGGGCGTTTTTAGCAATCAGCCCCAGCATTTT. It yields the protein CSAPRSGTGGVFSNQPQHF.

Only a few counts were recorded for this clonotype. The chain uses TRBV28 and TRBJ2-7, with 7 bases lining up with TRBD1. The V gene's germline CDR1 is MDHEN and CDR2 SYDVKM. V trimming: 2 bases; J trimming: 5 bases; junction bases outside the gene matches: 9. The CDR3 is made up of 15 amino acids. CDR3 DNA: TGTGCCAGCAGTTTACCCCGGACAGGAATGGACGAGCAGTACTTC. Translation: CASSLPRTGMDEQYF.

This clonotype has ten or more counts. The V and J genes are TRBV20-1 and TRBJ2-7; the match to TRBD2 covers 8 bases. The CDR3 extends over 15 amino acids. Per germline, CDR1 DFQATT and CDR2 SNEGSKA (reference sequence). Unmatched junction bases numbered 9, after V lost 5 bases and J lost 0 bases. The CDR3 is CSASSSGKVSYEQYF. The CDR3, as DNA: TGCAGTGCTTCTAGTAGCGGGAAAGTCTCCTACGAGCAGTACTTC.

This clonotype was observed many times. CDR3: CSVGKGAHTHNEQFF. CDR3 nucleotide sequence: TGCAGCGTGGGTAAGGGGGCACACACACACAATGAGCAGTTCTTC. This sequence joins TRBV29-1 and TRBJ2-1, with 7 bases aligning to TRBD1. Unmatched junction bases numbered 13, after V lost 6 bases and J lost 5 bases. Germline V gene sequence: CDR1 SQVTM, CDR2 ANQGSEA. CDR3 length: 15 residues.

This clonotype was recorded at least ten times. This chain connects TRBV27 to TRBJ1-1, with TRBD1 identical over 7 bases. Germline V lookup: CDR1 MNHEY, CDR2 SMNVEV (reference sequence). The CDR3 consists of 13 residues. J gave up 6 bases and V 2 bases, and 3 bases lay outside the gene matches. Written as DNA, the CDR3 is TGTGCCAGCAGTTTACAGGGGGGGTCTGAAGCTTTCTTT. It specifies CASSLQGGSEAFF.

The V and J genes are TRBV12-3 or TRBV12-4 and TRBJ1-1; D remains ambiguous. The CDR3 runs 14 residues. V was pared by 6 bases and J by 1 base, with 12 bases between. The CDR3 reads CASSSQPSNTEAFF. CDR3 bases: TGTGCCAGCAGCTCCCAGCCCTCGAACACTGAAGCTTTCTTT.

Notes on this clonotype: A much larger clone differs by one base, so this may be a read error. The CDR3: CASGEALTAGPDTQYF. The CDR3 bases are TGTGCCAGCGGTGAAGCCTTAACAGCGGGACCAGATACGCAGTATTTT. The rearrangement links TRBV12-3 or TRBV12-4 to TRBJ2-3; 7 bases fit TRBD2. V was clipped by 8 bases and J by 4 bases; unmatched bases: 15. This CDR3 spans 16 amino acids.

This clonotype was counted many times. CDR3 residues: CASSFEGAGTGELFF. CDR3 sequence (DNA): TGTGCCAGCAGTTTTGAGGGCGCGGGGACCGGGGAGCTGTTTTTT. This chain uses TRBV28 with TRBJ2-2; weak D call: TRBD2 (6 bases). CDR1 is MDHEN, CDR2 SYDVKM, per germline. The CDR3 sequence is 15 residues long. Trimming cost V 3 bases and J 5 bases, with 13 bases left between them.

A note on this clonotype: A read error may be the cause here, since a much bigger clone is one base away. The chain employs TRBV15 and TRBJ2-2, with 12 bases lining up with TRBD1. V was clipped by 2 bases and J by 4 bases; unmatched bases: 8. Germline CDR1 LNHNV, CDR2 YYDKDF (reference sequence). The CDR3 has 18 residues. CDR3 in amino acids: CATSRSWDRGQGTGELFF. In DNA form, the CDR3 reads TGTGCCACCAGCAGATCCTGGGACAGGGGGCAGGGCACCGGGGAGCTGTTTTTT. Drawing the rest from reference TRBV15 and TRBJ2-2, the complete variable domain is DAMVIQNPRYQVTQFGKPVTLSCSQTLNHNVMYWYQQKSSQAPKLLFHYYDKDFNNEADTPDNFQSRRPNTSFCFLDIRSPGLGDTAMYLCATSRSWDRGQGTGELFFGEGSRLTVL.

This clonotype was recorded many times. Its ends do not fully match the called genes, so a read error is possible. This sequence joins TRBV11-2 and TRBJ2-1; 8 nucleotides align to TRBD2. Judging by the DNA end, TRBJ2-5 fits better; the J call may be wrong. There are 17 residues in the CDR3. From germline, CDR1 is SGHAT and CDR2 FQNNGV. The CDR3 nucleotides read TGTGCCAGCAGCTTAGATTCCAGCGGGAGAACTCAAGGGACCCAGTACTTC. It codes for CASSLDSSGRTQGTQYF.

This chain connects TRBV20-1 to TRBJ2-1; no reliable D call. Germline assignment: CDR1 DFQATT and CDR2 SNEGSKA (reference sequence). V was trimmed by 1 base and J by 0 bases, leaving 13 bases between them. The CDR3 extends over 16 amino acids. CDR3 amino acids: CSARAENPSSYNEQFF. For the CDR3, the DNA is TGCAGTGCTAGAGCCGAGAACCCGAGCTCCTACAATGAGCAGTTCTTC.

There are many counts of this clonotype. The CDR3: CASSDGTGIYEQYF. As DNA, the CDR3 is TGTGCCAGCAGCGACGGGACAGGGATCTACGAGCAGTACTTC. This sequence joins TRBV7-9 and TRBJ2-7, with TRBD1 identical over 9 bases. The CDR3 is 14 residues long. J gave up 3 bases and V 5 bases, and 5 bases lay outside the gene matches. The germline CDR1 and CDR2 sequences are SEHNR and FQNEAQ (reference sequence).

The chain carries TRBV19 and TRBJ2-1; D remains unclear. CDR3 length: 15 residues. Germline CDR1 and CDR2: LNHDA and SQIVND (reference sequence). Trimming stripped 6 bases from V and 0 bases from J, with 12 bases between. CDR3: CASRAGPSSYNEQFF. The DNA for the CDR3 is TGTGCCAGTAGGGCCGGGCCGAGCTCCTACAATGAGCAGTTCTTC.

This clonotype came up a few times. The genes are TRBV6-1 and TRBJ2-7, with 7 bases lining up with TRBD1. Germline V CDR1 and CDR2: MNHNS, SASEGT. Trimming at V came to 10 bases and at J to 2 bases, leaving 17 bases not matched to a gene. CDR3 length equals 16 residues. The DNA of the CDR3 is TGTGCCAACTCCCCGGCTCCGGGACAGTCTACCTACGAGCAGTACTTC. Translated: CANSPAPGQSTYEQYF.

This clonotype was found many times. The V gene is TRBV2, the J gene TRBJ2-5, with D uncertain. V lost 6 bases, J lost 1 base, and 9 bases lay in between. Germline V lookup: CDR1 SNHLY, CDR2 FYNNEI. The CDR3 sequence is 13 residues long. This CDR3 is CASSHDIQETQYF. CDR3 bases: TGTGCCAGCAGCCACGACATCCAAGAGACCCAGTACTTC. The full variable domain, with the rest looked up from reference TRBV2 and TRBJ2-5, is EPEVTQTPSHQVTQMGQEVILRCVPISNHLYFYWYRQILGQKVEFLVSFYNNEISEKSEIFDDQFSVERPDGSNFTLKIRSTKLEDSAMYFCASSHDIQETQYFGPGTRLLVL.

The chain carries TRBV30 and TRBJ1-3; no clear D. Germline V gives CDR1 GTSNPN, CDR2 SVGIG (reference sequence). The V and J ends lost 4 bases and 3 bases respectively, with 4 bases between them. This CDR3 comprises 11 residues. DNA of the CDR3: TGTGCCTGGACTTATGGAAACACCATATATTTT. This translates into CAWTYGNTIYF.

This clonotype was observed a few times. The V call is TRBV15, the J call TRBJ1-5, with D possibly TRBD1 on 6 matching bases. The V end lost 0 bases, the J end lost 0 bases, and 18 bases lay between the germline ends. From germline, CDR1 is LNHNV and CDR2 YYDKDF (reference sequence). This CDR3 region has 19 residues. The CDR3 nucleotides are TGTGCCACCAGCAGAGAAGGACAGATTCGACTTTATAGCAATCAGCCCCAGCATTTT. Translated: CATSREGQIRLYSNQPQHF.